This T cell receptor (beta chain) was found in a study of identical twins. This clonotype was recorded at least ten times. Antigen unknown. Study-wide results and limits: These conclusions were based on statistical analysis (cross-sectional, not following the same donors).

The ends lost 4 bases at V and 0 bases at J; junction bases unmatched: 14. Germline V gene sequence: CDR1 SGHRS, CDR2 YFSETQ. CDR3 length: 20 amino acids. TCRdb itself ran the 5' RACE reads through MiXCR, one entry per CDR3 protein. The top ten hold about 0.52% of the sample, which has just over 450,000 distinct CDR3 sequences, approximately 14% seen once. A further study also used this sample, focusing on yellow fever vaccine responses in identical twins.

The chain is built from TRBV5-1 and TRBJ2-1; 12 bases match TRBD2. Input material: CD4+ T cells sorted from blood. This sequence originates from a woman under 30 in good health. The CDR3 sequence: CASSIRERLAGAGSYNEQFF. CDR3 nucleotide sequence: TGCGCCAGCAGCATCAGAGAGCGACTAGCGGGAGCTGGCTCCTACAATGAGCAGTTCTTC.